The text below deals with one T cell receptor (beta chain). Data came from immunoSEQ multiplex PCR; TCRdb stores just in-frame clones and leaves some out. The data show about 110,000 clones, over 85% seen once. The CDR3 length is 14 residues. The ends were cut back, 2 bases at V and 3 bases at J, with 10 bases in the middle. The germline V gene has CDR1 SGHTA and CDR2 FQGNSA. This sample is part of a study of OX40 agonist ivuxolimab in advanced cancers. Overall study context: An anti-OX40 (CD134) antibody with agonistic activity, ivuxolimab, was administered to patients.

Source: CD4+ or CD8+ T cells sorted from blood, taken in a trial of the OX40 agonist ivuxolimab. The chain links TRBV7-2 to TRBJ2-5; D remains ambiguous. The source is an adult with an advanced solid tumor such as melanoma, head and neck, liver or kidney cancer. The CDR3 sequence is CASSLSSAEETQYF. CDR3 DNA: TGTGCCAGCAGCTTATCCTCGGCGGAAGAGACCCAGTACTTC.